Included here is one T cell receptor (beta chain) sequence, with context. Its matching antigen is unknown. Every patient had mismatch repair deficiency by PCR or immunohistochemistry. Three pembrolizumab responders had their TCRs sequenced. This sample was taken from a study of PD-1 blockade in mismatch repair-deficient tumors. Study as a whole: All were previously treated, progressing patients with 12 mismatch repair-deficient cancer types. Notes on the study in general: Rapid post-treatment expansion, then contraction, generally preceding radiologic response, marked tumor-resident clones.

V lost 7 bases to trimming and J lost 2 bases, with 9 bases between them. The CDR3 covers 12 residues. Germline lookup yields CDR1 SNHLY and CDR2 FYNNEI. Data came from immunoSEQ multiplex PCR; TCRdb stores just in-frame clones and leaves some out. The repertoire holds some 70,000 clones, approximately 80% seen once, with roughly 5% in the top ten. The rearrangement joins TRBV2 to TRBJ2-7; D is uncertain. The TCR originated in an adult with mismatch repair-deficient cancer. Here the sequenced sample was peripheral blood, taken 2 weeks after starting pembrolizumab. For the CDR3, the DNA is TGTGCCAGCAACGCCAGGACCTACGAGCAGTACTTC. Translation: CASNARTYEQYF.